This T cell receptor beta chain was documented in a study of T cells in tumors after PD-1 blockade. TCRdb keeps only in-frame clones here, not all; method: immunoSEQ multiplex PCR. The data hold 45,000 to 60,000 clones, with 75% to 80% observed a single time. This CDR3 region has 15 residues. In germline, CDR1 is KGHSH, CDR2 LQKENI. Trimming at V came to 4 bases and at J to 6 bases, leaving 11 bases not matched to a gene. Material: PBMCs, obtained before anti-PD-1 treatment. The chain carries TRBV18 and TRBJ2-7, with TRBD1 matching over 8 bases. The TCR was taken from a human donor with basal cell carcinoma. DNA of the CDR3: TGTGCCAGCTCACTTAAGACAGGGGACTTTGGCGAGCAGTACTTC. Protein sequence: CASSLKTGDFGEQYF. The full variable domain, rest sourced from reference TRBV18 and TRBJ2-7, is NAGVMQNPRHLVRRRGQEARLRCSPMKGHSHVYWYRQLPEEGLKFMVYLQKENIIDESGMPKERFSAEFPKEGPSILRIQQVVRGDSAAYFCASSLKTGDFGEQYFGPGTRLTVT.